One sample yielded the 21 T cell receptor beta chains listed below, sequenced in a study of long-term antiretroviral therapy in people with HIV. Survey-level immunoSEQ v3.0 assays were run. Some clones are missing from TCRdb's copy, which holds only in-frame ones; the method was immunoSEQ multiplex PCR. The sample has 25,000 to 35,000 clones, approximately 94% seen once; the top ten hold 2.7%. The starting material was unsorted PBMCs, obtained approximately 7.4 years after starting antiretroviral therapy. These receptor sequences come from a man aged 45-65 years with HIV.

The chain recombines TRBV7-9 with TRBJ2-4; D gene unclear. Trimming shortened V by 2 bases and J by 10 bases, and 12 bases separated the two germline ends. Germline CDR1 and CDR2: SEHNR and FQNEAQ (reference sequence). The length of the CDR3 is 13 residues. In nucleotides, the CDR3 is TGTGCCAGCAGCTTACTCAGTTTTGATATTCAGTACTTC. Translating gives CASSLLSFDIQYF.

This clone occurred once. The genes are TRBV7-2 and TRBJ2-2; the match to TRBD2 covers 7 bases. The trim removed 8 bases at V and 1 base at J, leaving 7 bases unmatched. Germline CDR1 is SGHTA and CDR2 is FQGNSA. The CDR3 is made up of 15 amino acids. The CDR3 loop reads CASRVAGLNTGELFF. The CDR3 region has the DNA TGTGCCAGCCGAGTAGCGGGCCTGAACACCGGGGAGCTGTTTTTT.

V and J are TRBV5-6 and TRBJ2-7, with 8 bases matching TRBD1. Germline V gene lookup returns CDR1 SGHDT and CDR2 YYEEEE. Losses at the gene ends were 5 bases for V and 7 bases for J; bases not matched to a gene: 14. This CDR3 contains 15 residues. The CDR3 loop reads CASSFGQGVALEQYF. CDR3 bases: TGTGCCAGCAGTTTCGGACAGGGCGTGGCTCTGGAGCAGTACTTC.

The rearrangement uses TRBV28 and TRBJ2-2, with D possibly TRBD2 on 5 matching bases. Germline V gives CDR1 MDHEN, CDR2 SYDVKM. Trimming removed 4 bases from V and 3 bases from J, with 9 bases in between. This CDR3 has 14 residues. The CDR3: CASSSRTYTGELFF. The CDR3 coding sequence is TGTGCCAGCAGTTCCCGGACTTACACCGGGGAGCTGTTTTTT.

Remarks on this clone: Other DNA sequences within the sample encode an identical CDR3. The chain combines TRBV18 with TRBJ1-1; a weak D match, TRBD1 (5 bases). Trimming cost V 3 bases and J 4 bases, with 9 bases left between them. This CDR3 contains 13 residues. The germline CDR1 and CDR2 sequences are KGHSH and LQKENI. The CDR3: CASSPQGGTEAFF. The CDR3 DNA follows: TGTGCCAGCTCACCTCAGGGAGGCACTGAAGCTTTCTTT.

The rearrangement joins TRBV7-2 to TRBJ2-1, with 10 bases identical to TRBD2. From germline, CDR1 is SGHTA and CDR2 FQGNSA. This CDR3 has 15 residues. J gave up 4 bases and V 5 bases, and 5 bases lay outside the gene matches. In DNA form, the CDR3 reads TGTGCCAGCAGCGTTAGCGGGGGGTCGTACAATGAGCAGTTCTTC. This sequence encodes CASSVSGGSYNEQFF.

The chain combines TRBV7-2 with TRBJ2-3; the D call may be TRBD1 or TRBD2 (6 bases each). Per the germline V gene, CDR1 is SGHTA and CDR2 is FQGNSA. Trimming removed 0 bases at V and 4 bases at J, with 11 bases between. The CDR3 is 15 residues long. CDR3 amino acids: CASSLAARGPDTQYF. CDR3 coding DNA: TGTGCCAGCAGCTTAGCGGCCCGGGGGCCAGATACGCAGTATTTT.

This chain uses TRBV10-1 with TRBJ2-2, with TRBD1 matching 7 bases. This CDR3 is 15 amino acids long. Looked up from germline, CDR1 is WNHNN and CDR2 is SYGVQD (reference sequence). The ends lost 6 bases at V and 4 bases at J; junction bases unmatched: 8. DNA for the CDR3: TGCGCCAGCAGCCGCCGGGACAGCCCCACCGGGGAGCTGTTTTTT. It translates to CASSRRDSPTGELFF.

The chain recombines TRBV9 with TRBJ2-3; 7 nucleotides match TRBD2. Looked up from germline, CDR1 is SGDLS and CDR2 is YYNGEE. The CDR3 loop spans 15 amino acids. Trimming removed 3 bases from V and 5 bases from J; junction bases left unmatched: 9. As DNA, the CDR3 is TGTGCCAGCAGCGCCTCGGGGAGGGGAGGAGATACGCAGTATTTT. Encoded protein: CASSASGRGGDTQYF.

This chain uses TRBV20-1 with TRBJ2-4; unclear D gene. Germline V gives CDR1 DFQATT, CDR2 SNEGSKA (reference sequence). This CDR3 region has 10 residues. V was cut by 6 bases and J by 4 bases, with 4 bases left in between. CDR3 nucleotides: TGCAGTGCCTGGAAAAACATTCAGTACTTC. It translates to CSAWKNIQYF.

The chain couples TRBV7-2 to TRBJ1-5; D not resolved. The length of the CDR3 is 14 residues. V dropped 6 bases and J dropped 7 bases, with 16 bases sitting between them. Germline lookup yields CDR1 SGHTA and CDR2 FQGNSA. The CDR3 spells CASSVNGERQPQHF. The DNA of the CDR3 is TGTGCCAGCAGTGTAAACGGGGAAAGGCAGCCCCAGCATTTT.

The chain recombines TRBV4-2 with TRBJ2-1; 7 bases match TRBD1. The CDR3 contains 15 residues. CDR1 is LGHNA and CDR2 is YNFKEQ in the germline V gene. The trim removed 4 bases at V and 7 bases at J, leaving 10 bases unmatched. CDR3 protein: CASSPETGSPNEQFF. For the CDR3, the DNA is TGTGCCAGCAGCCCGGAGACAGGGAGTCCGAATGAGCAGTTCTTC.

CDR3 DNA sequence: TGTGCCAGCAGCTCGCACAGGGGGCTCACAGATACGCAGTATTTT. The encoded protein is CASSSHRGLTDTQYF. The chain uses TRBV5-4 and TRBJ2-3; 9 bases are a match to TRBD1. This CDR3 is built from 15 residues. Germline V lookup: CDR1 SGHNT, CDR2 YYREEE (reference sequence). Losses at the gene ends were 3 bases for V and 2 bases for J; bases not matched to a gene: 4.

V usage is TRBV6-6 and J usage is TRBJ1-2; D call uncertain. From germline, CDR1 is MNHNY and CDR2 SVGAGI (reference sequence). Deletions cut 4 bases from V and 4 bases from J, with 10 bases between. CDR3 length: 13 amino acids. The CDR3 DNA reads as TGTGCCAGCAGTTTGAAGGGCCTCTATGGCTACACCTTC. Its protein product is CASSLKGLYGYTF.

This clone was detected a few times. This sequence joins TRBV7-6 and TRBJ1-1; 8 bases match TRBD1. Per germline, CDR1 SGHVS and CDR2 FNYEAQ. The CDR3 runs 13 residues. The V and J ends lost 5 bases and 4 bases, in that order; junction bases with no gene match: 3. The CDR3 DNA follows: TGTGCCAGCAGCCAGGGGGCGACCACTGAAGCTTTCTTT. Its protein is CASSQGATTEAFF.

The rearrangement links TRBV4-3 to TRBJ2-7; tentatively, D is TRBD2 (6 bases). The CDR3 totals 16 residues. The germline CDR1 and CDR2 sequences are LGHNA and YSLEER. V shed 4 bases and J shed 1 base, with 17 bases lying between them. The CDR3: CASSPDPGGISYEQYF. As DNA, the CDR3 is TGCGCCAGCAGCCCAGACCCCGGGGGTATTTCCTACGAGCAGTACTTC.

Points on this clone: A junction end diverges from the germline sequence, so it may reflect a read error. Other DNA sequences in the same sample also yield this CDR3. The CDR3 nucleotides are TGTGCCAGCAGTGAACCCAGGGATAAGGCGAATGAAAAACTGTTTTTC. As protein: CASSEPRDKANEKLFF. This chain connects TRBV2 to TRBJ1-4; perhaps TRBD1 as D (5 bases). Germline V lookup: CDR1 SNHLY, CDR2 FYNNEI. The CDR3 is made up of 16 amino acids.

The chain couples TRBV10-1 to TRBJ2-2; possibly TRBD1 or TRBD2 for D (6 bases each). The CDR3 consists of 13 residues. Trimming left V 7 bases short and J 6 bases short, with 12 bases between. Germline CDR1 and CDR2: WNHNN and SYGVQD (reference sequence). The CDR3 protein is CASTAGQAGELFF. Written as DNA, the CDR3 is TGCGCCAGCACGGCGGGACAAGCCGGGGAGCTGTTTTTT.

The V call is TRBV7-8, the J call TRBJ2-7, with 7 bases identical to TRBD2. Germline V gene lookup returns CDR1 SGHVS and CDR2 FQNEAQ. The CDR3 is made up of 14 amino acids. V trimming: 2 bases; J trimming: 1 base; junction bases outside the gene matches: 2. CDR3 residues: CASSLTSASYEQYF. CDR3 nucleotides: TGTGCCAGCAGCTTAACTAGCGCATCCTACGAGCAGTACTTC.

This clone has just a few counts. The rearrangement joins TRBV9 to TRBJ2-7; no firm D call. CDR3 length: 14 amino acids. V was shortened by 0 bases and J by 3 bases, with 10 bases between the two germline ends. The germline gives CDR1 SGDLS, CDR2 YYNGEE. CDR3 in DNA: TGTGCCAGCAGCGTAGACCCGGCAGACTACGAGCAGTACTTC. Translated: CASSVDPADYEQYF. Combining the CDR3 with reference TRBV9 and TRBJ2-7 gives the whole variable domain DSGVTQTPKHLITATGQRVTLRCSPRSGDLSVYWYQQSLDQGLQFLIQYYNGEERAKGNILERFSAQQFPDLHSELNLSSLELGDSALYFCASSVDPADYEQYFGPGTRLTVT.

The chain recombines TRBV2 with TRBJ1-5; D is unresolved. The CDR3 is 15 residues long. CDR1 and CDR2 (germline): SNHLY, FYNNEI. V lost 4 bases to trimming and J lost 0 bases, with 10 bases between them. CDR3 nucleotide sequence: TGTGCCAGCAGTGCGGAGGTTCTTAGCAATCAGCCCCAGCATTTT. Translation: CASSAEVLSNQPQHF.